What follows describes a single TCR beta chain. Its antigen is unknown. No base qualities exist here, and no much larger clone lies one base off it. The entry originates in a study of blood T cell repertoires in COVID-19 (dated by TCRdb to about 2020). In terms of the full investigation: Collaborator samples came from the United States, Italy and Spain and covered acute and convalescent phases of COVID-19. The prospective study material was composed of cDNA or gDNA derived from T cells, B-cell-depleted T cells, or PBMCs. Subjects who had been exposed to COVID-19, were actively infected with it, or had recovered from it provided the deeply sampled blood TCRbeta repertoires that made up the dataset. The repertoires were released in a freely available public database meant as a resource for research on the immune response to SARS-CoV-2. The samples were drawn from two sources: the first 160 participants of the ongoing ImmuneRACE study, and 1,254 subjects contributed by 6 global collaborators. The sample metadata nearly always contained a de-identified subject ID, COVID-19 status, age in years and sex. Where available, HLA class I and class II types were taken from metadata supplied by the sample provider and were not determined by assay-based typing.

TCRbeta CDR3 regions were amplified from genomic DNA by means of the immunoSEQ Assay, a bias-controlled multiplex PCR. In the paper's pipeline: The number of nucleated cells in each sample was estimated from the amplification of reference gene primers within the assay. To quantify the absolute abundance of each unique TCRbeta CDR3 rearrangement, sequence reads were collapsed and filtered. For each sample, productive Simpson clonality was calculated as the square root of Simpson's diversity index across productive rearrangements. Not all clones reach the TCRdb copy of this immuneACCESS table, which keeps in-frame sequences only. Checked studies attribute under half of the gap to unresolved V genes and leave the rest unexplained. For V, J and clone size, that table is used; D and trimming come from the DNA. This sample gives some 250,000 clones in total; 70% to 90% of them show up just once. The top ten clones comprise roughly 12% of the sample.

Paper-wide results and their limitations: The amount of clinical and demographic metadata varied by source and participant and was provided uncurated.

In Seattle, one collaborating source enrolled patients while the infection was active and tracked those patients longitudinally over the course of disease. Each collaborating institution followed its own protocols to collect whole blood in K2EDTA tubes. For TCRbeta analysis, collaborators shipped samples in one of three forms: frozen whole blood, isolated PBMCs, or DNA extracted from either of those sample types. The source material was peripheral blood. The TCR originated in a woman aged 25-40 years with COVID-19, enrolled during active disease.

The CDR3 amino acid sequence is: CAWMGQALDRFSYEQYF. The nucleotide sequence is given as TGTGCCTGGATGGGGCAGGCTCTCGATAGGTTCTCCTACGAGCAGTACTTC. The chain is made from TRBV30 and TRBJ2-7; TRBD1 might be the D gene, on 5 matching bases. The cysteine opens and the phenylalanine closes a CDR3 of 17 amino acids. Only the CDR3 DNA stays, 51 bases, in frame from base 1. The germline V gene (reference sequence) specifies GTSNPN as CDR1 and SVGIG as CDR2. The trim is 4 bases for V and 0 bases for J, with a gap of 22 bases between the germline ends. With the rest looked up from the reference TRBV30 and TRBJ2-7 genes rather than sequenced, the full variable domain is SQTIHQWPATLVQPVGSPLSLECTVEGTSNPNLYWYRQAAGRGLQLLFYSVGIGQISSEVPQNLSASRPQDRQFILSSKKLLLSDSGFYLCAWMGQALDRFSYEQYFGPGTRLTVT.